This paragraph covers one T cell receptor (beta chain) sequence. What it binds is unknown. Trimming removed 3 bases from V and 1 base from J, with 11 bases in between. This CDR3 is built from 15 residues. Germline assignment: CDR1 KGHSH and CDR2 LQKENI. This specimen comes from a study of shared clonotypes between healthy human individuals. Sequencing used immunoSEQ multiplex PCR; TCRdb keeps in-frame clones, though not all of them. The table lists approximately 2.1 million clones, 90% to 95% of them singletons. Study results and caveats: The study found roughly 5% of naive CD4 clonotypes shared across a handful of donors.

A CD45RA-negative memory subset and a CD45RA+ naive subset were separated from the CD4+ cells. This clonotype was sampled from a man between 18 and 29 years old in good health. Some clones in this sample may be carry-over from other donors' samples. V usage is TRBV18 and J usage is TRBJ2-3; tentatively, D is TRBD1 (5 bases). Sequencing was done on a sample of naive CD4+ T cells from PBMCs. Subset defined: CD45RA+ positively selected. This CDR3 reads CASSPTARGTDTQYF. For the CDR3, the DNA is TGTGCCAGCTCACCGACGGCCAGGGGCACAGATACGCAGTATTTT.